Below are 2 T cell receptor beta chains sequenced from a single sample in a study of CD8 T cells in Susac syndrome. Random hexamers primed reverse transcription of about 0.5 to 1 ug RNA. One entry per CDR3 protein, called by TCRdb with MiXCR from the immunoSEQ multiplex PCR reads. Among 210,000 or so distinct CDR3 sequences listed, around 90% were seen once. Material: CD8+ T cells from PBMCs. The source is a human donor with multiple sclerosis.

The chain joins TRBV5-1 to TRBJ1-5, with D possibly TRBD1 on 6 matching bases. The germline V gene has CDR1 SGHRS and CDR2 YFSETQ. V dropped 0 bases and J dropped 6 bases, with 10 bases sitting between them. The CDR3 is made up of 14 amino acids. CDR3 region: CASSLDRVPQPQHF. The CDR3 DNA sequence: TGCGCCAGCAGCTTGGACAGGGTTCCTCAGCCCCAGCATTTT.

This chain connects TRBV25-1 to TRBJ1-4; D is perhaps TRBD1 (5 bases). V lost 8 bases to trimming and J lost 6 bases, with 13 bases between them. This CDR3 region has 13 residues. Germline CDR1 reads MGHDK; CDR2 reads SYGVNS. In DNA, the CDR3 is TGTGCCAGCTACAGGTCGGGGGATGAAAAACTGTTTTTT. Translated, it gives CASYRSGDEKLFF.